The rows below give T cell receptor beta chains drawn from one sample of a study of metastatic and nonmetastatic thyroid tumors. TCRdb used MiXCR to call clones anew from the PCR reads. The data contain 35,000 to 50,000 clones, 17% of them singletons. The sequencing input was tumor tissue. The receptors shown here come from a female donor with papillary thyroid cancer or a benign thyroid nodule (not recorded which). Some clones in this sample may be carry-over from other donors' samples. Each CDR3 is given with its conserved first and last residue. The D gene is left open where the match is weak. The size field is filled for only some rows; it gives once, few, many or a size class.

d_call j_call clone_size v_call cdr3_nt cdr3_aa
NA TRBJ2-1 many TRBV20-1 TGCAGTGCTAGAGGGGTGCGGGAAGAACAGTTCTTC CSARGVREEQFF
NA TRBJ2-1 many TRBV4-3 TGCGCCAGCAGCCAAGATCCAGATTACAATGAGCAGTTCTTC CASSQDPDYNEQFF
NA TRBJ1-1 many TRBV20-1 TGCAGTGCTAGACCGTCGAACCGCGACTACACTGAAGCTTTCTTT CSARPSNRDYTEAFF
TRBD2 TRBJ2-1 NA TRBV7-1 TGTGCCAGCAGCTCTCTCACCACAATATCTAGCGGGAGAGGGGGGCGATACAATGAGCAGTTCTTC CASSSLTTISSGRGGRYNEQFF
NA TRBJ1-6 many TRBV20-1 TGCAGTGCTGCCAGGGATAGGAATTCACCCCTCCACTTT CSAARDRNSPLHF
NA TRBJ2-7 many TRBV30 TGTGCCTGGAACCTCGGGACACCTTTTTACGAGCAGTACTTC CAWNLGTPFYEQYF
NA TRBJ2-3 many TRBV29-1 TGCAGCGTTGAAAAGGGCGGGACCAATCTGAGGGATACGCAGTATTTT CSVEKGGTNLRDTQYF
NA TRBJ1-3 many TRBV9 TGTGCCAGCAGCCCTTCCACCGGGACCGGCTTTTCGGCCATATATTTT CASSPSTGTGFSAIYF
NA TRBJ2-7 few TRBV19 TGTGCCAGTAGCCGCAAGTGGGACCGGGCCTACGAGCAGTACTTC CASSRKWDRAYEQYF
TRBD1 TRBJ2-3 many TRBV4-2 TGTGCCAGCAGACAAATAGGCAGGGGGACGATTTATACGCAGTATTTT CASRQIGRGTIYTQYF
NA TRBJ2-3 NA TRBV4-3 TGCGCTAGCAGCCAAGATGGGTCTATCACAGATACGCAGTATTTT CASSQDGSITDTQYF
NA TRBJ2-5 many TRBV6-1 TGTGCCAGCAGTGATCACCCGCCGAGGGCCCGAAAACGCCAAGAGACCCAGTACTTC CASSDHPPRARKRQETQYF
NA TRBJ1-2 many TRBV5-5 TGTGCCAGCAGTTCTCCAGGGAGATTACTCTATGGCTACACCTTC CASSSPGRLLYGYTF
NA TRBJ2-1 NA TRBV20-1 TGCAGCGTTGTGGCATCCTCCGCCCCCCACAATGAGCATTTCTTC CSVVASSAPHNEHFF
TRBD2 TRBJ2-1 many TRBV4-1 TGCGCCAGCAGCCACAGGACTAGCGGGCCCTCAAGCTCCTACAATGAGCAGTTCTTC CASSHRTSGPSSSYNEQFF
NA TRBJ2-1 many TRBV10-1 TGCGCCAGCAGCGCGGTGGGGGGCAATGAGCAGTTCTTC CASSAVGGNEQFF
TRBD1 TRBJ1-4 many TRBV6-6 TGTGCCAGCAGTTACCGGAGACAGGGGTTGGCGACTAATGAAAAACTGTTTTTT CASSYRRQGLATNEKLFF
NA TRBJ2-1 few TRBV27 TGTGCCAGCAGTTCCCTGGTAGCTGGGGATTACAATGAGCAGTTCTTC CASSSLVAGDYNEQFF
NA TRBJ2-7 NA TRBV20-1 TGCAGTGCTAGACACCGGGACACCGGGAGCGAGCAGTACTTC CSARHRDTGSEQYF
NA TRBJ2-7 NA TRBV20-1 TGCAGTGCTAGGAACTACTTAGAGGTGGTGTGGGCCGGCTACGAGCAGTACTTC CSARNYLEVVWAGYEQYF
NA TRBJ1-4 many TRBV7-9 TGTGCCAGCAGCTTTATGCAGGGGCGAAATGAAAAACTGTTTTTT CASSFMQGRNEKLFF
TRBD1 TRBJ1-6 many TRBV6-1 TGTGCCAGCAGTCCCCGGACAGGCGGGACGCCCCTCCACTTT CASSPRTGGTPLHF
NA TRBJ2-7 few TRBV6-2/TRBV6-3 TGTGCCAGCATGGGAGCCGAAGGTCACGATCAGTACTTC CASMGAEGHDQYF
NA TRBJ2-1 many TRBV7-9 TGTGCCAGCAGCTTTCCGCTGAACTACAATGAGCAGTTCTTC CASSFPLNYNEQFF
TRBD1 TRBJ2-1 many TRBV12-3/TRBV12-4 TGTGCCAGCAGTTTCGGACAGGGGAGTTTTTTGAATGAGCAGTTCTTC CASSFGQGSFLNEQFF
NA TRBJ1-3 many TRBV4-1 TGCGCCAGCAGCCAAGCTGGAAACACCATATATTTT CASSQAGNTIYF
NA TRBJ1-1 many TRBV7-9 TGTGCCAGCAGCCTAACTAGGGGCACTGAAGCTTTCTTT CASSLTRGTEAFF
NA TRBJ2-3 many TRBV6-5 TGTGCCAGCAGTCGGGACAGGGGGCTTAGCGGGAGGGACACAGATACGCAGTATTTT CASSRDRGLSGRDTDTQYF
NA TRBJ2-7 many TRBV4-3 TGCGCCAGCAGCCCCCCGGGCGGGTACGAGCAGTACTTC CASSPPGGYEQYF
TRBD1 TRBJ2-4 many TRBV19 TGTGCCAGTGGCCGGGACAGGGAAAACATTCAGTACTTC CASGRDRENIQYF